The 7 T cell receptor beta chains presented below share a single source sample, sequenced in a study of blood T cell repertoires in COVID-19. The data were produced by immunoSEQ multiplex PCR, yet TCRdb's version contains in-frame clones alone and is incomplete. The table records approximately 170,000 clones, approximately 82% of them present only once. The specimen sequenced was peripheral blood. These receptors were obtained from a woman aged 65 to 85 who had recovered from COVID-19.

This chain joins TRBV4-3 and TRBJ2-7; 8 positions agree with TRBD2. J lost 2 bases, V lost 4 bases, and 13 bases had no gene match. CDR1 is LGHNA and CDR2 is YSLEER in the germline V gene. The CDR3 loop spans 17 amino acids. As DNA, the CDR3 is TGCGCCAGCAGCCCCGGGGGGGCGGGAAGGGGGGCCTACGAGCAGTACTTC. This codes for CASSPGGAGRGAYEQYF.

The chain recombines TRBV27 with TRBJ2-3, with 9 nucleotides matching TRBD2. The CDR3 extends over 16 amino acids. V trimming: 7 bases; J trimming: 4 bases; junction bases outside the gene matches: 12. Looked up from germline, CDR1 is MNHEY and CDR2 is SMNVEV (reference sequence). CDR3 sequence: CASTLGASGVADTQYF. The DNA for the CDR3 is TGTGCCAGCACCCTGGGGGCTAGCGGGGTCGCAGATACGCAGTATTTT.

V gene TRBV30 combines with J gene TRBJ2-6; tentative D call: TRBD2 (6 bases). The CDR3 loop spans 15 amino acids. V was cut by 3 bases and J by 4 bases, with 13 bases left in between. The germline CDR1 and CDR2 sequences are GTSNPN and SVGIG (reference sequence). The chain's CDR3 is CAWSLEGAGANVLTF. The CDR3 DNA reads as TGTGCCTGGAGCCTGGAGGGAGCCGGGGCCAACGTCCTGACTTTC.

V usage is TRBV7-9 and J usage is TRBJ2-5, with 9 bases that match TRBD1. Germline CDR1 SEHNR, CDR2 FQNEAQ (reference sequence). Trimming at V came to 7 bases and at J to 2 bases, leaving 5 bases not matched to a gene. There are 14 residues in the CDR3. This CDR3 reads CASKQGTGQETQYF. CDR3 nucleotides: TGTGCCAGCAAACAAGGGACAGGGCAAGAGACCCAGTACTTC.

J is TRBJ1-2 and V is TRBV7-3, with a possible D match to TRBD1 (6 bases). Trimming pared 5 bases from V and 0 bases from J, leaving 13 bases between. The CDR3 has 15 amino acids. Per the germline V gene, CDR1 is SGHTA and CDR2 is FQGTGA. CDR3 residues: CASSPRTVSNYGYTF. In DNA, the CDR3 is TGTGCCAGCAGCCCCCGGACAGTTTCTAACTATGGCTACACCTTC.

The chain has TRBV25-1 and TRBJ2-3; D remains unclear. V was clipped by 6 bases and J by 2 bases, with 6 bases between them. This CDR3 region has 12 residues. Germline CDR1 reads MGHDK; CDR2 reads SYGVNS. This CDR3 is CASRLHTDTQYF. CDR3 DNA sequence: TGTGCCAGCAGACTGCACACAGATACGCAGTATTTT.

The V call is TRBV7-9, the J call TRBJ2-1; 7 nucleotides align to TRBD2. V lost 2 bases, J lost 8 bases, and 6 bases stayed unmatched. The CDR3 is 14 amino acids. Germline V gene data show CDR1 as SEHNR and CDR2 as FQNEAQ (reference sequence). In nucleotides, the CDR3 is TGTGCCAGCAGCTTACCCCGGACTAGGGATGAGCAGTTCTTC. As protein: CASSLPRTRDEQFF. The whole variable domain, remainder taken from reference TRBV7-9 and TRBJ2-1, is DTGVSQNPRHKITKRGQNVTFRCDPISEHNRLYWYRQTLGQGPEFLTYFQNEAQLEKSRLLSDRFSAERPKGSFSTLEIQRTEQGDSAMYLCASSLPRTRDEQFFGPGTRLTVL.